The 29 T cell receptor beta chains reported below all come from one sample, sequenced in a study of blood T cell repertoires in COVID-19. Assay used: immunoSEQ multiplex PCR; TCRdb lists only in-frame clones, some missing. The table has 98,000 or so clones, roughly nine tenths seen once. The sequencing input was peripheral blood. These receptors were taken from a human donor in a cohort sampled during active COVID-19.

CDR3 DNA: TGTGCCAGTAGTAGTGGACTAGCGGGAGTTGGTTCCTACGAGCAGTACTTC. Translating it yields CASSSGLAGVGSYEQYF. The V call is TRBV19, the J call TRBJ2-7, with 13 bases aligning to TRBD2. V shed 4 bases, J shed 1 base, and the junction held 7 bases outside the gene matches. The CDR3 has 17 residues. CDR1 is LNHDA and CDR2 is SQIVND in the germline V gene (reference sequence).

The chain is built from TRBV7-2 and TRBJ1-2; 8 nucleotides agree with TRBD1. V lost 6 bases, J lost 7 bases, and 7 bases stayed unmatched. Germline values: CDR1 SGHTA, CDR2 FQGNSA. CDR3 length: 13 residues. The CDR3 loop reads CASRERTGSGYTF. The CDR3 DNA follows: TGTGCCAGCAGGGAAAGGACAGGGTCTGGCTACACCTTC.

The chain joins TRBV6-1 to TRBJ2-4; maybe TRBD2 (6 bases). V was clipped by 3 bases and J by 0 bases, with 18 bases between them. Germline CDR1 and CDR2: MNHNS and SASEGT. CDR3 length: 18 residues. In DNA form, the CDR3 reads TGTGCCAGCAGTGACCAGCGAGCGGGCGGATTAGCCAAAAACATTCAGTACTTC. Amino acid sequence: CASSDQRAGGLAKNIQYF.

The chain carries TRBV2 and TRBJ2-3; 10 bases are shared with TRBD1. The CDR3 consists of 17 residues. Germline CDR1 SNHLY, CDR2 FYNNEI. Losses at the gene ends were 8 bases for V and 3 bases for J; bases not matched to a gene: 14. CDR3 sequence (DNA): TGTGCCAGCGCCCCCGGGACAGGGGTGTTTCGTACAGATACGCAGTATTTT. Amino acids: CASAPGTGVFRTDTQYF.

This chain links TRBV28 with TRBJ1-1, with D hard to call. There are 14 residues in the CDR3. The germline CDR1 and CDR2 sequences are MDHEN and SYDVKM. Trimming cost V 3 bases and J 1 base, with 9 bases left between them. The CDR3 DNA sequence: TGTGCCAGCAGTTTCGGACGGGAGAACACTGAAGCTTTCTTT. This gives the protein CASSFGRENTEAFF.

The rearrangement uses TRBV30 and TRBJ2-3; 8 positions agree with TRBD2. Germline-derived CDR1 and CDR2 are GTSNPN and SVGIG (reference sequence). The length of the CDR3 is 15 residues. Trimming took 1 base from V and 6 from J; bases not matched to a gene: 9. CDR3 region: CAWSGTGGAMDTQYF. CDR3 nucleotides: TGTGCCTGGAGTGGAACCGGGGGGGCTATGGATACGCAGTATTTT.

This chain joins TRBV28 and TRBJ2-6; 10 nucleotides agree with TRBD1. V trimming: 4 bases; J trimming: 2 bases; junction bases outside the gene matches: 2. This CDR3 region has 16 residues. The germline CDR1 and CDR2 sequences are MDHEN and SYDVKM. DNA of the CDR3: TGTGCCAGCAGTTCGGGGACAGGGGCTGGGGCCAACGTCCTGACTTTC. This codes for CASSSGTGAGANVLTF. The whole variable domain, filled in from reference TRBV28 and TRBJ2-6, reads DVKVTQSSRYLVKRTGEKVFLECVQDMDHENMFWYRQDPGLGLRLIYFSYDVKMKEKGDIPEGYSVSREKKERFSLILESASTNQTSMYLCASSSGTGAGANVLTFGAGSRLTVL.

The chain links TRBV19 to TRBJ2-5; TRBD1 matches 11 bases. This CDR3 has 16 residues. Germline loops: CDR1 LNHDA, CDR2 SQIVND (reference sequence). Losses at the gene ends were 4 bases for V and 2 bases for J; bases not matched to a gene: 6. The CDR3 protein is CASSRSDRGLQETQYF. In nucleotides, the CDR3 is TGTGCCAGTAGTAGGTCGGACAGGGGGCTTCAAGAGACCCAGTACTTC.

This sequence joins TRBV2 and TRBJ2-1, with 9 positions matching TRBD1. This CDR3 region has 15 residues. Trimming removed 5 bases from V and 5 bases from J; junction bases left unmatched: 7. Germline CDR1 and CDR2: SNHLY and FYNNEI. CDR3 in DNA: TGTGCCAGCAGTTGGGACAGGGCTAGTAACAATGAGCAGTTCTTC. Its translation is CASSWDRASNNEQFF.

V and J are TRBV7-9 and TRBJ2-7; 7 bases match TRBD1. The CDR3 totals 12 residues. V was pared by 5 bases and J by 4 bases, with 2 bases of the junction left unmatched. Germline values: CDR1 SEHNR, CDR2 FQNEAQ (reference sequence). Written as DNA, the CDR3 is TGTGCCAGCAGCGGGACAGTATACGAGCAGTACTTC. Translating it yields CASSGTVYEQYF.

CDR3 amino acids: CASSQGRAETQYF. CDR3 DNA sequence: TGTGCCAGCAGCCAAGGGCGGGCAGAGACCCAGTACTTC. V gene TRBV14 combines with J gene TRBJ2-5; possibly TRBD2 for D (5 bases). Germline CDR1 and CDR2: SGHDN and FVKESK. CDR3 length: 13 amino acids. The ends were cut back, 1 base at V and 4 bases at J, with 7 bases in the middle. Full variable domain (outside the CDR3, taken from reference TRBV14 and TRBJ2-5): EAGVTQFPSHSVIEKGQTVTLRCDPISGHDNLYWYRRVMGKEIKFLLHFVKESKQDESGMPNNRFLAERTGGTYSTLKVQPAELEDSGVYFCASSQGRAETQYFGPGTRLLVL.

The CDR3 region has the DNA TGCGCCAGCAGCTTCGGACAGGTTTACGAGCAGTACTTC. As protein: CASSFGQVYEQYF. The chain links TRBV5-1 to TRBJ2-7, with TRBD1 matching 7 bases. This CDR3 contains 13 residues. Per germline, CDR1 SGHRS and CDR2 YFSETQ. With V trimmed by 2 bases and J by 4 bases, 3 bases remained unmatched.

The chain recombines TRBV27 with TRBJ1-6; tentatively, D is TRBD1 (5 bases). V lost 0 bases, J lost 9 bases, and 18 bases lay in between. This CDR3 spans 17 amino acids. CDR1 and CDR2 from the germline V gene are MNHEY and SMNVEV (reference sequence). The CDR3 region has the DNA TGTGCCAGCAGTTTATCTATAAAAGGGGTCAAGGCTTCACCCCTCCACTTT. This gives the protein CASSLSIKGVKASPLHF.

This clone has a handful of counts. The chain links TRBV19 to TRBJ1-5, with D maybe TRBD1 (6 bases). The germline gives CDR1 LNHDA, CDR2 SQIVND (reference sequence). Trimming cost V 5 bases and J 7 bases, with 18 bases left between them. The CDR3 has 15 residues. The CDR3 sequence is CASSSREGETQPQHF. DNA for the CDR3: TGTGCCAGTAGTTCCAGGGAGGGGGAAACACAGCCCCAGCATTTT.

V and J are TRBV3-1 (or the pseudogene TRBV3-2) and TRBJ2-7, with 10 nucleotides matching TRBD1. Germline CDR1 is LGHDT and CDR2 is YNNKEL (reference sequence). This CDR3 contains 14 residues. V dropped 1 base and J dropped 5; count of bases not matched to a gene: 2. DNA for the CDR3: TGTGCCAGCAGCCAAGTGGACAGGGGGAACGAGCAGTACTTC. Protein: CASSQVDRGNEQYF.

The V and J genes are TRBV5-1 and TRBJ1-1; tentative D call: TRBD1 (6 bases). The V gene lost 0 bases and the J gene lost 1 base, with 10 bases spanning the gap. In germline, CDR1 is SGHRS, CDR2 YFSETQ. This CDR3 is 15 amino acids long. The CDR3 coding sequence is TGCGCCAGCAGCTTGGAGCGGACAGCGAACACTGAAGCTTTCTTT. Protein sequence: CASSLERTANTEAFF. Complete variable domain (other parts from reference TRBV5-1 and TRBJ1-1): KAGVTQTPRYLIKTRGQQVTLSCSPISGHRSVSWYQQTPGQGLQFLFEYFSETQRNKGNFPGRFSGRQFSNSRSEMNVSTLELGDSALYLCASSLERTANTEAFFGQGTRLTVV.

The rearrangement uses TRBV7-9 and TRBJ2-3; 8 bases map to TRBD1. CDR1 is SEHNR and CDR2 is FQNEAQ in the germline V gene (reference sequence). J was trimmed by 0 bases and V by 5 bases; bases with no gene match: 4. This CDR3 region has 15 residues. CDR3 amino acids: CASSPGGPSTDTQYF. DNA for the CDR3: TGTGCCAGCAGCCCAGGGGGCCCGAGCACAGATACGCAGTATTTT.

The rearrangement uses TRBV7-9 and TRBJ1-4, with TRBD1 matching 11 bases. The V gene's germline CDR1 is SEHNR and CDR2 FQNEAQ (reference sequence). The CDR3 is 15 residues long. The V segment lost 5 bases and the J segment 8 bases; nucleotides outside the gene matches: 7. CDR3 residues: CASSPPRTGGEKLFF. CDR3 DNA sequence: TGTGCCAGCAGCCCCCCCCGGACAGGGGGCGAAAAACTGTTTTTT.

This chain uses TRBV6-4 with TRBJ2-2; a possible D gene is TRBD1 (6 bases). This CDR3 has 15 amino acids. Germline CDR1 and CDR2: MRHNA and SNTAGT. The V end was cut by 0 bases, the J end by 1 base, with 6 bases between. The CDR3 spells CASSDSGQNTGELFF. DNA for the CDR3: TGTGCCAGCAGTGACTCGGGACAGAACACCGGGGAGCTGTTTTTT.

This chain connects TRBV28 to TRBJ2-6; a weak D match, TRBD1 (5 bases). This CDR3 is built from 15 residues. Deletions cut 7 bases from V and 0 bases from J, with 10 bases between. Germline CDR1 and CDR2: MDHEN and SYDVKM. The CDR3 nucleotides read TGTGCCAGCACGGCAGGGAACTCTGGGGCCAACGTCCTGACTTTC. Translation: CASTAGNSGANVLTF.

The chain is built from TRBV3-1 (or the pseudogene TRBV3-2) and TRBJ1-5; unclear D gene. The CDR3 is 14 residues long. Trimming left V 1 base short and J 2 bases short, with 6 bases between. The germline V gene has CDR1 LGHDT and CDR2 YNNKEL (reference sequence). CDR3 loop: CASSQAGRNQPQHF. As DNA, the CDR3 is TGTGCCAGCAGCCAAGCGGGTCGCAATCAGCCCCAGCATTTT.

This clone is a singleton in its sample. V and J are TRBV28 and TRBJ1-4; D remains ambiguous. There are 14 residues in the CDR3. The ends were cut back, 6 bases at V and 7 bases at J, with 15 bases in the middle. Germline CDR1 MDHEN, CDR2 SYDVKM. For the CDR3, the DNA is TGTGCCAGCAGCTATGGCCCCGGGTTTGAAAAACTGTTTTTT. Protein product: CASSYGPGFEKLFF. Based on the CDR3 plus reference TRBV28 and TRBJ1-4, the full variable domain is DVKVTQSSRYLVKRTGEKVFLECVQDMDHENMFWYRQDPGLGLRLIYFSYDVKMKEKGDIPEGYSVSREKKERFSLILESASTNQTSMYLCASSYGPGFEKLFFGSGTQLSVL.

The gene calls are TRBV19 and TRBJ2-2; TRBD2 matches at 10 bases. V trimming: 7 bases; J trimming: 4 bases; junction bases outside the gene matches: 3. This CDR3 has 14 residues. Germline V CDR1 and CDR2: LNHDA, SQIVND (reference sequence). The CDR3 DNA is TGTGCCAGTACCGTAGCGGGGGGCACCGGGGAGCTGTTTTTT. Translated, it gives CASTVAGGTGELFF. The full variable domain, completed using reference TRBV19 and TRBJ2-2, is DGGITQSPKYLFRKEGQNVTLSCEQNLNHDAMYWYRQDPGQGLRLIYYSQIVNDFQKGDIAEGYSVSREKKESFPLTVTSAQKNPTAFYLCASTVAGGTGELFFGEGSRLTVL.

The CDR3 region is CASSSSGRETDTQYF. CDR3 in DNA: TGCGCCAGCAGCTCAAGCGGGAGAGAGACAGATACGCAGTATTTT. This chain joins TRBV5-1 and TRBJ2-3; 8 bases agree with TRBD2. Trimming cost V 3 bases and J 3 bases; bases outside gene matches: 6. The CDR3 loop spans 15 amino acids. From germline, CDR1 is SGHRS and CDR2 YFSETQ.

The chain is built from TRBV9 and TRBJ2-3; 9 nucleotides align to TRBD2. CDR1 and CDR2 (germline): SGDLS, YYNGEE. The V and J ends lost 0 bases and 2 bases, in that order; junction bases with no gene match: 4. This CDR3 spans 16 amino acids. In DNA, the CDR3 is TGTGCCAGCAGCGTAGGGGTAGCGGGGGTCACAGATACGCAGTATTTT. Encoded protein: CASSVGVAGVTDTQYF.

This clone was detected once. The chain combines TRBV20-1 with TRBJ1-4; maybe TRBD1 (5 bases). Trimming removed 6 bases at V and 7 bases at J, with 9 bases between. Germline loops: CDR1 DFQATT, CDR2 SNEGSKA (reference sequence). The CDR3 consists of 11 residues. The CDR3 here is CSATGGEKLFF. As DNA, the CDR3 is TGCAGTGCGACCGGGGGTGAAAAACTGTTTTTT.

This chain uses TRBV6-5 with TRBJ1-2; the D gene is possibly TRBD1 (6 bases). V was pared by 0 bases and J by 5 bases, with 16 bases between. Germline V gene sequence: CDR1 MNHEY, CDR2 SVGAGI. The CDR3 consists of 16 residues. The CDR3 spells CASSYSGRGARYGYTF. The DNA for the CDR3 is TGTGCCAGCAGTTACTCGGGGCGGGGGGCTCGGTATGGCTACACCTTC.

This clone was seen just once. This chain links TRBV24-1 with TRBJ2-7; no clear D gene. Looked up from germline, CDR1 is KGHDR and CDR2 is SFDVKD. There are 14 residues in the CDR3. The germline V and J ends were trimmed by 7 bases and 2 bases, with 14 bases remaining between them. CDR3 sequence (DNA): TGTGCCACCAGACACACCATCGGAGCCTACGAGCAGTACTTC. As protein: CATRHTIGAYEQYF.

This clone has only one observation. The chain has TRBV4-3 and TRBJ1-2, with 8 nucleotides matching TRBD1. CDR1 and CDR2 from the germline V gene are LGHNA and YSLEER. The CDR3 is made up of 16 amino acids. The V gene end was trimmed by 2 bases and the J gene end by 2 bases; junction bases not matched to a gene: 7. The CDR3 reads CASSQMTGERNYGYTF. In nucleotides, the CDR3 is TGCGCCAGCAGCCAAATGACAGGGGAGCGGAACTATGGCTACACCTTC.